The 8 T cell receptor beta chains below all came from one sample that was sequenced in a study of Graves' ophthalmopathy and Graves' hyperthyroidism. TCR beta CDR3 amplification used RNA transcripts. HTBI primers primed a first-round RT-PCR, and a second-round multiplex PCR followed. TCRdb used MiXCR to reprocess the multiplex PCR reads, holding one entry per CDR3 protein. The table lists around 660,000 distinct CDR3 sequences, about 38% of them singletons, with over 2.5% in the top ten. The sequenced sample was peripheral blood. The origin of the receptors is an adult man with Graves' ophthalmopathy.

The chain combines TRBV10-3 with TRBJ1-1; weak D call: TRBD1 (6 bases). CDR1 ENHRY and CDR2 SYGVKD come from the germline V gene. Deletions cut 6 bases from V and 3 bases from J, with 8 bases between. The CDR3 is made up of 12 amino acids. The CDR3 region is CAIRGAHTEAFF. The CDR3, as DNA: TGTGCCATCAGGGGGGCGCACACTGAAGCTTTCTTT.

V is TRBV2 and J is TRBJ1-1; D is uncertain. The V end lost 3 bases, the J end lost 0 bases, and 14 bases lay between the germline ends. The CDR3 extends over 16 amino acids. Germline V lookup: CDR1 SNHLY, CDR2 FYNNEI. In DNA form, the CDR3 reads TGTGCCAGCAGTGAGACGGAGGAGGGCATGAACACTGAAGCTTTCTTT. Its protein is CASSETEEGMNTEAFF.

This clonotype was seen many times. The chain links TRBV11-3 to TRBJ2-7; D is unclear. This CDR3 region has 13 residues. Trimming pared 0 bases from V and 5 bases from J, leaving 8 bases between. The germline V gene has CDR1 SGHNT and CDR2 YENEEA. The CDR3 nucleotides are TGTGCCAGCAGCTTAGATGGCACCCACGAGCAGTACTTC. Translated, it gives CASSLDGTHEQYF.

This clonotype was seen many times. The chain links TRBV6-5 to TRBJ1-2, with D uncertain. Germline values: CDR1 MNHEY, CDR2 SVGAGI. CDR3 length equals 13 residues. Trimming pared 2 bases from V and 4 bases from J, leaving 8 bases between. The DNA of the CDR3 is TGTGCCAGCAGTTACCAACAGAGCTATGGCTACACCTTC. Translation: CASSYQQSYGYTF.

The CDR3 region is CASSLERVGETQYF. CDR3 coding DNA: TGTGCTAGCTCTCTCGAGAGGGTGGGAGAGACCCAGTACTTC. The chain carries TRBV11-2 and TRBJ2-5; the D gene is possibly TRBD2 (5 bases). The CDR3 has 14 amino acids. The V gene's germline CDR1 is SGHAT and CDR2 FQNNGV.

Points on this clonotype: A much bigger clone sits one base away, suggesting this may be a read error. The chain uses TRBV20-1 and TRBJ1-5; tentative D call: TRBD1 (5 bases). Trimming removed 5 bases at V and 6 bases at J, with 14 bases between. This CDR3 contains 13 residues. Looked up from germline, CDR1 is DFQATT and CDR2 is SNEGSKA (reference sequence). Here the CDR3 reads CSASAGLGQPQHF. CDR3 nucleotides: TGCAGTGCTTCGGCAGGGTTAGGTCAGCCCCAGCATTTT.

This clonotype was detected only once. The chain has TRBV5-1 and TRBJ1-5; D unclear. The V gene's germline CDR1 is SGHRS and CDR2 YFSETQ. The V gene lost 4 bases and the J gene lost 0 bases, with 17 bases spanning the gap. The CDR3 length is 17 residues. The CDR3 DNA reads as TGCGCCAGCAGCCAAGATTACGGTGCCCATAGCAATCAGCCCCAGCATTTT. This encodes CASSQDYGAHSNQPQHF.

This clonotype was counted only a few times. Since no conserved phenylalanine or tryptophan closes the CDR3, a read error is the likely cause. The limits of the CDR3 on the DNA are not certain, so only TCRdb's listed CDR3 is given. This chain connects TRBV7-6 to TRBJ2-5; the table's D call TRBD1 went unverified against the DNA. The CDR3 is 12 residues long, counting both termini. Germline CDR1 reads SGHVS; CDR2 reads FNYEAQ. The CDR3 protein is CASSPRTGPTNT.